This T cell receptor beta chain was documented in a study of regulatory T cells. The primer mix had 52 TRBV and 13 TRBJ primers. Sequencing used immunoSEQ multiplex PCR; TCRdb keeps in-frame clones, though not all of them. The table records 5,500 to 6,500 clones, approximately 92% of them present only once. Concerning this clone: Its matching antigen is unknown.

Study-wide points: Regulatory T cells from CD3G-deficient patients were less diverse than autologous conventional CD4+ cells and control regulatory cells.

Specimen: CD4+ Tregs sorted from blood. This receptor was taken from a person aged 18 to 35 with CD3G deficiency.

CDR3 coding DNA: TGTGCCAGCAGCACGGGACAGCCTACTAGCACAGATACGCAGTATTTT. Its translation: CASSTGQPTSTDTQYF. The chain employs TRBV7-9 and TRBJ2-3; 7 bases are a match to TRBD1. In germline, CDR1 is SEHNR, CDR2 FQNEAQ (reference sequence). Trimming removed 5 bases from V and 0 bases from J; junction bases left unmatched: 8. The CDR3 has 16 residues.